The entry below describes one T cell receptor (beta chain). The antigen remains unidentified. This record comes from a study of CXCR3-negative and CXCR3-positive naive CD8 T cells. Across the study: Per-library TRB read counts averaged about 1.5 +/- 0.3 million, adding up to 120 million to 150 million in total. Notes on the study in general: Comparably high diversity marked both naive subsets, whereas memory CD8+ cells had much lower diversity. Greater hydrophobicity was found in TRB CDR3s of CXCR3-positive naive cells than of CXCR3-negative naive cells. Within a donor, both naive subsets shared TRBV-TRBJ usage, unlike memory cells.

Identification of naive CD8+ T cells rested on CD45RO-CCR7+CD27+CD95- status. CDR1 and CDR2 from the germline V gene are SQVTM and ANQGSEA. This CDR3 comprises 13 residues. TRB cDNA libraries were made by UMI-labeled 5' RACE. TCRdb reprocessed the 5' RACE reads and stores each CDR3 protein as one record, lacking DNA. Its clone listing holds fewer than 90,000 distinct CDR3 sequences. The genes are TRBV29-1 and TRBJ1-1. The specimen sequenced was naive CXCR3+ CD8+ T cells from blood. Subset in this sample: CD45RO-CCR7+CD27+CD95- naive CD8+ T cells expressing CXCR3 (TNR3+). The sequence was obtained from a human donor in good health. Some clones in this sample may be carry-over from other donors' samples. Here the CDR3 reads CSVRWGMNTEAFF.